The 19 T cell receptor beta chains below were found in one sample sequenced in a study of blood T cells in healthy people across ages. A J-beta primer mix and a sample-barcoded 5' primer were used in a second PCR of about 7 to 12 cycles. Each CDR3 protein gets one entry after TCRdb re-called the 5' RACE reads with MiXCR. The data contain fewer than 2 million distinct CDR3 sequences, 30% to 40% of them singletons. Sequencing input: blood. All receptors come from a human donor in good health.

Of note for this clonotype: A read error is possible here, since a much larger clone lies one base away. V and J are TRBV20-1 and TRBJ2-1; 8 nucleotides align to TRBD2. Germline CDR1 and CDR2: DFQATT and SNEGSKA (reference sequence). The CDR3 runs 13 residues. Written as DNA, the CDR3 is TGCAGTGCTAGCAGCGGGGGTTACAATGTGCAGTTCTTC. It yields the protein CSASSGGYNVQFF.

J is TRBJ1-4 and V is TRBV20-1; D ambiguous. The CDR3 loop spans 14 amino acids. From germline, CDR1 is DFQATT and CDR2 SNEGSKA (reference sequence). Trimming removed 0 bases from V and 0 bases from J, with 5 bases in between. CDR3 nucleotides: TGCAGTGCTAGAGAAGGATCAACTAATGAAAAACTGTTTTTT. Its protein is CSAREGSTNEKLFF.

The chain couples TRBV28 to TRBJ2-4, with D unclear. CDR1 is MDHEN, CDR2 SYDVKM, per germline. Trimming pared 7 bases from V and 2 bases from J, leaving 9 bases between. The CDR3 totals 13 residues. The CDR3 nucleotides are TGTGCCAGCAAGAAAGGGACCAAAAACATTCAGTACTTC. This codes for CASKKGTKNIQYF.

The V gene is TRBV12-3 or TRBV12-4, the J gene TRBJ2-1, with TRBD2 matching over 9 bases. The V gene end was trimmed by 3 bases and the J gene end by 2 bases; junction bases not matched to a gene: 8. This CDR3 is 17 amino acids long. CDR3 in amino acids: CASSFSATSGPYNEQFF. The CDR3, as DNA: TGTGCCAGCAGTTTTTCGGCGACTAGCGGCCCCTACAATGAGCAGTTCTTC.

This clonotype showed up just a few times. The V and J genes are TRBV12-3 or TRBV12-4 and TRBJ1-2; 8 bases map to TRBD1. J was trimmed by 6 bases and V by 5 bases; bases with no gene match: 8. This CDR3 comprises 14 residues. The DNA for the CDR3 is TGTGCCAGCAGTCCCGGGACAGGTATTGATGGCTACACCTTC. It yields the protein CASSPGTGIDGYTF.

This chain joins TRBV29-1 and TRBJ2-2; 7 nucleotides line up with TRBD1. CDR1 is SQVTM and CDR2 is ANQGSEA in the germline V gene. V was clipped by 6 bases and J by 2 bases; unmatched bases: 15. This CDR3 region has 17 residues. The CDR3 loop is CSVLQFNDRANTGELFF. As DNA, the CDR3 is TGCAGCGTCCTACAATTTAACGACAGGGCTAACACCGGGGAGCTGTTTTTT.

In its sample, this clonotype was seen a few times. The CDR3 loop is CASSQTDSGANVLTF. The CDR3 DNA reads as TGTGCCAGCAGCCAAACGGACTCTGGGGCCAACGTCCTGACTTTC. The gene calls are TRBV3-1 and TRBJ2-6; D call uncertain. This CDR3 region has 15 residues. Germline lookup yields CDR1 LGHDT and CDR2 YNNKEL (reference sequence). V was shortened by 2 bases and J by 0 bases, with 5 bases between the two germline ends.

The chain carries TRBV7-2 and TRBJ1-2; D unclear. The V and J ends lost 5 bases and 8 bases respectively, with 15 bases between them. The CDR3 length is 13 residues. CDR1 is SGHTA, CDR2 FQGNSA, per germline. CDR3 sequence reads: CASSPENMIGYTF. Written as DNA, the CDR3 is TGTGCCAGCAGCCCCGAAAACATGATCGGCTACACCTTC.

V usage is TRBV4-3 and J usage is TRBJ2-2; 13 bases match TRBD2. This CDR3 has 17 residues. J gave up 0 bases and V 4 bases, and 2 bases lay outside the gene matches. The germline CDR1 and CDR2 sequences are LGHNA and YSLEER. CDR3 DNA sequence: TGCGCCAGCAGCCCCGGGACTAGCGGGACGAACACCGGGGAGCTGTTTTTT. It codes for CASSPGTSGTNTGELFF.

The sample holds many counts of this clonotype. This CDR3 is CSVQTSFDQMRRYF. The CDR3, as DNA: TGCAGCGTACAAACTAGTTTTGACCAAATGCGCAGGTATTTT. This chain uses TRBV29-1 with TRBJ2-3; a possible D gene is TRBD2 (5 bases). From germline, CDR1 is SQVTM and CDR2 ANQGSEA. V dropped 6 bases and J dropped 14 bases, with 27 bases sitting between them. The length of the CDR3 is 14 residues.

This clonotype was counted many times. The chain uses TRBV24-1 and TRBJ2-1; 9 bases align to TRBD1. V was pared by 7 bases and J by 3 bases, with 3 bases of the junction left unmatched. Per the germline V gene, CDR1 is KGHDR and CDR2 is SFDVKD. The CDR3 is made up of 14 amino acids. CDR3: CATRAGQGYNEQFF. CDR3 in DNA: TGTGCCACCAGGGCGGGACAGGGCTACAATGAGCAGTTCTTC.

The V gene is TRBV20-1, the J gene TRBJ1-2, with 10 bases lining up with TRBD1. V lost 1 base to trimming and J lost 6 bases; unmatched junction nucleotides: 5. Germline lookup yields CDR1 DFQATT and CDR2 SNEGSKA (reference sequence). The CDR3 has 14 amino acids. CDR3 coding DNA: TGCAGTGCTAGAGGACAGGGGGCTGGGGATGGCTACACCTTC. It encodes CSARGQGAGDGYTF.

Only a few counts were recorded for this clonotype. The rearrangement uses TRBV2 and TRBJ2-5; 8 nucleotides align to TRBD2. Germline CDR1 SNHLY, CDR2 FYNNEI. The CDR3 runs 13 residues. J lost 6 bases, V lost 4 bases, and 4 bases had no gene match. The DNA for the CDR3 is TGTGCCAGCAGTGCGGGTAGCGGGAAGACCCAGTACTTC. Its protein is CASSAGSGKTQYF. The variable domain in full, with the rest retrieved from reference TRBV2 and TRBJ2-5, is EPEVTQTPSHQVTQMGQEVILRCVPISNHLYFYWYRQILGQKVEFLVSFYNNEISEKSEIFDDQFSVERPDGSNFTLKIRSTKLEDSAMYFCASSAGSGKTQYFGPGTRLLVL.

The V gene is TRBV28, the J gene TRBJ2-7; TRBD1 matches at 7 bases. The CDR3 runs to 15 residues. The V gene end was trimmed by 4 bases and the J gene end by 0 bases; junction bases not matched to a gene: 6. Germline lookup yields CDR1 MDHEN and CDR2 SYDVKM. In DNA, the CDR3 is TGTGCCAGCAGTTCTACAGGGGACGGCTCCTACGAGCAGTACTTC. Protein: CASSSTGDGSYEQYF.

The gene calls are TRBV7-2 and TRBJ2-3; D gene ambiguous. CDR3 size: 16 residues. Germline CDR1 and CDR2: SGHTA and FQGNSA. V was pared by 5 bases and J by 0 bases, with 15 bases between. This CDR3 is CASSPLADPSTDTQYF. As DNA, the CDR3 is TGTGCCAGCAGCCCCCTTGCGGATCCTAGCACAGATACGCAGTATTTT.

This clonotype has at least ten counts. This sequence joins TRBV5-1 and TRBJ2-3; D gene uncertain. Germline V gene data show CDR1 as SGHRS and CDR2 as YFSETQ. The CDR3 sequence is 16 residues long. V shed 0 bases and J shed 4 bases, with 15 bases lying between them. CDR3: CASSLASIATADTQYF. CDR3 DNA sequence: TGCGCCAGCAGCTTGGCGTCCATTGCCACTGCAGATACGCAGTATTTT.

The chain is built from TRBV2 and TRBJ2-7; 7 positions agree with TRBD1. The junction had 17 bases not matched to a gene; V was cut back by 7 bases and J by 5 bases. From germline, CDR1 is SNHLY and CDR2 FYNNEI. This CDR3 comprises 16 residues. The CDR3 DNA follows: TGTGCCAGCATGCAAAGGGTTCAGGGGGAAGTGGACGAGCAGTACTTC. Its translation is CASMQRVQGEVDEQYF.

The genes are TRBV2 and TRBJ1-5; TRBD1 matches at 7 bases. After removal of 5 bases from V and 7 bases from J, the junction contained 11 bases not matched to a gene. Germline loops: CDR1 SNHLY, CDR2 FYNNEI. This CDR3 comprises 15 residues. CDR3 sequence reads: CASSLEQGSEQPQHF. Here the CDR3 DNA reads TGTGCCAGCAGTCTCGAACAGGGGAGTGAGCAGCCCCAGCATTTT. The complete variable domain, with remaining parts taken from reference TRBV2 and TRBJ1-5, reads EPEVTQTPSHQVTQMGQEVILRCVPISNHLYFYWYRQILGQKVEFLVSFYNNEISEKSEIFDDQFSVERPDGSNFTLKIRSTKLEDSAMYFCASSLEQGSEQPQHFGDGTRLSIL.

In its sample, this clonotype was seen many times. V and J are TRBV6-6 and TRBJ2-4; no clear D. This CDR3 is built from 15 residues. V gave up 1 base and J gave up 2 bases, with 9 bases separating them. Germline lookup yields CDR1 MNHNY and CDR2 SVGAGI (reference sequence). The CDR3 protein is CASSYLRQTKNIQYF. DNA for the CDR3: TGTGCCAGCAGTTACTTGAGGCAAACCAAAAACATTCAGTACTTC.